Listed here is a single TCR beta chain. Antigen: not known. The junction departs from the called germline gene at one end, perhaps through a read error. General study points: The larger cohort examined one V-J beta rearrangement, not whole repertoires. The TCR gene usage of tumor memory CD4+ T cells clustered together with blood and lymph node memory CD4+ cells and with lymph node naive CD4+ cells. Tumor Treg TCRs overlapped most with tumor naive CD4+ cells.

Semi-nested PCR with Nested Universal Primer A followed constant-region reverse priming of full-length variable regions. TCRdb redid the calling of the 5' RACE reads with MiXCR, one entry per CDR3 protein. The sample includes fewer than 80,000 distinct CDR3 sequences, approximately 23% of them seen just once. This CDR3 has 16 amino acids. Per the germline V gene, CDR1 is SEHNR and CDR2 is FQNEAQ (reference sequence). What was sequenced was memory CD4+ T cells sorted from a lymph node. Regarding subset: memory CD4+ T cells, CD4+CD45RO+CD25-. The receptor comes from a female donor with breast cancer. This rearrangement joins TRBV7-9 to TRBJ1-3; TRBD1 is a possible D gene (6 bases). CDR3 in DNA: TGTGCCAGCAGCTTGGACAGAACGCCCTCTGGAAACACCATACATTTT. Protein sequence: CASSLDRTPSGNTIHF.